A selection of T cell receptor beta chains follows, all from one sample in a study of blood T cell repertoires in COVID-19. Repertoires were generated with immunoSEQ multiplex PCR, while TCRdb's copy carries only in-frame clones and drops some. The repertoire has 84,000 or so clones, 70% to 90% of them found once; the top ten carry 10% to 15%. Specimen: peripheral blood. The receptors were gathered from a woman aged 70 to 79 with active or convalescent COVID-19. The CDR3 runs from the conserved cysteine through the conserved F or W. The order of the fields is J gene, clone size, CDR3 length, V gene, CDR3 protein. For some rows the clone size is stated as once, few or many, or as a class when expanded; others skip it.

>TRBJ1-1|once|17|TRBV4-2
CASSQGAAGGLDTEAFF
>TRBJ2-7|NA|13|TRBV5-1
CASGETGSYEQYF
>TRBJ1-1|NA|13|TRBV19
CASRSGINTEAFF
>TRBJ2-3|NA|16|TRBV27
CASSLSRGRGTDTQYF
>TRBJ2-1|NA|14|TRBV5-1
CASSYERFYNEQFF
>TRBJ1-3|NA|17|TRBV5-4
CASSPGRQGAVGNTIYF
>TRBJ1-1|NA|15|TRBV5-1
CASSRRTGESTEAFF
>TRBJ2-2|NA|16|TRBV24-1
CATSAGQGGITGELFF
>TRBJ1-2|NA|15|TRBV27
CASGTSGQGRWGYTF
>TRBJ1-2|NA|12|TRBV24-1
CATSGDSRGYTF
>TRBJ1-3|NA|15|TRBV5-6
CASSYTGTGGNTIYF
>TRBJ1-5|NA|15|TRBV28
CASSHDTYSNQPQHF
>TRBJ2-7|NA|15|TRBV6-6
CASGDADRLGYEQYF
>TRBJ2-7|NA|14|TRBV6-5
CASSYSHSSYEQYF
>TRBJ2-3|NA|16|TRBV7-2
CASSFAGTRGTDTQYF
>TRBJ1-5|NA|15|TRBV6-5
CASSYYRGEGQPQHF
>TRBJ1-2|NA|12|TRBV25-1
CASNRDNYGYTF
>TRBJ2-5|NA|15|TRBV9
CASSVGGRGQETQYF
>TRBJ1-1|NA|14|TRBV27
CASSADRTRLVAFF
>TRBJ1-2|NA|19|TRBV18
CASSPLDTLGTGRSYGYTF
>TRBJ2-3|once|15|TRBV7-9
CASSLMAGGTDTQYF
>TRBJ1-1|NA|14|TRBV6-5
CASSSRDRYTEAFF
>TRBJ2-3|NA|19|TRBV18
CASSPPQGSLTMFTDTQYF
>TRBJ1-6|NA|15|TRBV10-3
CAISESRGSGSPLHF
>TRBJ1-5|once|14|TRBV19
CASSILESNQPQHF
>TRBJ1-2|NA|13|TRBV2
CASSEDRFYGYTF
>TRBJ1-1|NA|13|TRBV7-9
CASSQDTNTEAFF
>TRBJ1-3|NA|16|TRBV4-1
CASSQDGQASGNTIYF
>TRBJ2-3|NA|14|TRBV10-3
CAAGPSGGADTQYF
>TRBJ2-2|NA|15|TRBV3-1/TRBV3-2
CASRPQGKNTGELFF
>TRBJ2-3|NA|14|TRBV6-6
CASRTGFRTDTQYF
>TRBJ1-2|NA|13|TRBV7-2
CASSLYSNYGYTF
>TRBJ2-3|NA|15|TRBV4-1
CASSQGTTSTDTQYF
>TRBJ2-1|few|15|TRBV6-1
CASSDGDRGFNEQFF
>TRBJ1-1|NA|14|TRBV4-1
CASSPTGVLAEAFF
>TRBJ1-3|NA|13|TRBV3-1/TRBV3-2
CASSQLSGNTIYF
>TRBJ2-5|once|16|TRBV7-9
CASSLVDPGWRETQYF
>TRBJ1-4|NA|14|TRBV15
CATSSDRTGEKLFF
>TRBJ2-3|NA|14|TRBV7-9
CAAEGGAGTDTQYF
>TRBJ1-1|NA|15|TRBV27
CASSPGGGRHTEAFF
>TRBJ2-7|NA|14|TRBV3-1/TRBV3-2
CASSPSGDSYEQYF
>TRBJ1-3|NA|17|TRBV18
CASSPSYGLSSGNTIYF
>TRBJ1-2|NA|13|TRBV4-2
CASSPQGDYGYTF
>TRBJ1-2|NA|16|TRBV18
CASSPLPGGANYGYTF
>TRBJ2-1|NA|17|TRBV19
CASSIVRGGTGQNEQFF
>TRBJ1-5|NA|12|TRBV28
CASSDRQGRQHF
>TRBJ2-3|NA|18|TRBV21-1
CASSKSIGLAGGTDTQYF
>TRBJ1-5|NA|16|TRBV6-2/TRBV6-3
CASSYSGRGSNQPQHF
>TRBJ2-6|NA|16|TRBV5-4
CASSLPQEAGANVLTF
>TRBJ1-6|NA|15|TRBV3-1/TRBV3-2
CASRPTGGGNSPLHF